This T cell receptor (beta chain) was identified in a study of blood T cells in healthy people across ages. This clonotype has more than one count but fewer than ten. Germline values: CDR1 SGHKS, CDR2 YYEKEE (reference sequence). V lost 6 bases, J lost 5 bases, and 5 bases stayed unmatched. The CDR3 is 12 amino acids. Primed by a sample-barcoded 5' primer and a J-beta primer mix, a second PCR proceeded for about 6 to 11 cycles. Researchers report that each sample yielded at least 2.5 million CDR3-containing paired-end reads. Each CDR3 protein gets one entry after TCRdb re-called the 5' RACE reads with MiXCR. The sample shows about 1,000,000 distinct CDR3 sequences, 35% to 55% of them seen only once.

This sequence was found in a woman aged 60-75 years in good health. Sequenced sample: blood. The chain is built from TRBV5-5 and TRBJ2-7; TRBD2 matches 7 bases. The CDR3 sequence is CASTDGTNEQYF. CDR3 coding DNA: TGTGCCAGCACCGACGGGACTAACGAGCAGTACTTC.